These 27 T cell receptor beta chains came from one sample sequenced in a study of T cells in Graves' hyperthyroidism and ophthalmopathy. Amplification targeted TCR beta CDR3 regions from RNA transcripts. RT-PCR in the first round (using the HTBI primer set) targeted the TCR CDR3. TCRdb processed the multiplex PCR reads anew with MiXCR; each CDR3 protein has one entry. The sample includes more than 550,000 distinct CDR3 sequences, roughly 17% seen only once; the top ten take around a sixth. Sequencing input: blood. These TCRs come from a man aged 45-65 years with Graves' hyperthyroidism.

Only a few counts were recorded for this clonotype. This chain connects TRBV7-9 to TRBJ2-7; D is undetermined. Trimming pared 1 base from V and 2 bases from J, leaving 6 bases between. This CDR3 is built from 13 residues. Germline lookup yields CDR1 SEHNR and CDR2 FQNEAQ (reference sequence). The CDR3, as DNA: TGTGCCAGCAGCTTAGTGGAAACCTACGAGCAGTACTTC. Translation: CASSLVETYEQYF.

The table lists this clonotype with many counts. This chain connects TRBV28 to TRBJ1-5, with 7 nucleotides matching TRBD1. CDR3 length: 15 amino acids. CDR1 and CDR2 from the germline V gene are MDHEN and SYDVKM. The junction had 9 bases not matched to a gene; V was cut back by 4 bases and J by 6 bases. For the CDR3, the DNA is TGTGCCAGCAGTTCTTGGACAGGACGAGTTCAGCCCCAGCATTTT. It specifies CASSSWTGRVQPQHF. Full variable domain (missing parts from reference TRBV28 and TRBJ1-5): DVKVTQSSRYLVKRTGEKVFLECVQDMDHENMFWYRQDPGLGLRLIYFSYDVKMKEKGDIPEGYSVSREKKERFSLILESASTNQTSMYLCASSSWTGRVQPQHFGDGTRLSIL.

This clonotype was counted at least ten times. The V call is TRBV15, the J call TRBJ2-1, with D possibly being TRBD1 or TRBD2 (5 bases each). The germline CDR1 and CDR2 sequences are LNHNV and YYDKDF (reference sequence). This CDR3 comprises 15 residues. The ends were cut back, 3 bases at V and 4 bases at J, with 13 bases in the middle. Written as DNA, the CDR3 is TGTGCCACCAGCAGTTTACTAGGGGTTTACAATGAGCAGTTCTTC. Its protein product is CATSSLLGVYNEQFF.

This clonotype was recorded many times. V is TRBV30 and J is TRBJ2-7, with 7 bases lining up with TRBD1. Germline V gene lookup returns CDR1 GTSNPN and CDR2 SVGIG (reference sequence). The CDR3 extends over 14 amino acids. Trimming at V came to 4 bases and at J to 3 bases, leaving 9 bases not matched to a gene. The CDR3 loop reads CAWKVPGQVYEQYF. The CDR3 nucleotides are TGTGCCTGGAAGGTCCCCGGACAGGTCTACGAGCAGTACTTC.

The sample holds one count of this clonotype. This chain connects TRBV12-3 or TRBV12-4 to TRBJ1-1, with D hard to call. This CDR3 comprises 14 residues. With 6 bases removed from V and 0 bases from J, the gap between germline ends came to 11 bases. The DNA of the CDR3 is TGTGCCAGCAGGCCAGGAATTATGAACACTGAAGCTTTCTTT. It is translated as CASRPGIMNTEAFF.

This clonotype was picked up many times. This chain uses TRBV11-2 with TRBJ2-7, with TRBD1 identical over 7 bases. Trimming removed 6 bases from V and 2 bases from J; junction bases left unmatched: 10. CDR3 length: 15 residues. Germline CDR1 SGHAT, CDR2 FQNNGV. CDR3 residues: CASRIPGQPPYEQYF. In DNA, the CDR3 is TGTGCCAGCAGGATACCGGGACAGCCGCCCTACGAGCAGTACTTC.

The chain combines TRBV5-1 with TRBJ2-7; D might be TRBD2 (6 bases). Germline assignment: CDR1 SGHRS and CDR2 YFSETQ. The CDR3 contains 16 residues. The CDR3 DNA reads as TGCGCCAGCAGCTCACGGGACTTTGGGGACTCCTACGAGCGGTACGTC. It encodes CASSSRDFGDSYERYV.

The chain carries TRBV20-1 and TRBJ2-3; D uncertain. Trimming removed 3 bases from V and 6 bases from J, with 13 bases in between. In germline, CDR1 is DFQATT, CDR2 SNEGSKA (reference sequence). The CDR3 length is 13 residues. The CDR3 sequence: CSASGLAGDTQYF. CDR3 nucleotides: TGCAGTGCTAGTGGCCTGGCCGGGGATACGCAGTATTTT.

In its sample, this clonotype was seen many times. The chain uses TRBV12-3 or TRBV12-4 and TRBJ2-2; 7 bases agree with TRBD2. The length of the CDR3 is 15 residues. V lost 9 bases to trimming and J lost 3 bases; unmatched junction nucleotides: 10. CDR3 in DNA: TGTGCCAGGCGACGGGGGGAGCGGCACACCGGGGAGCTGTTTTTT. The encoded protein is CARRRGERHTGELFF.

This clonotype occurred many times. The rearrangement links TRBV7-2 to TRBJ2-1; D possibly corresponds to TRBD2 (5 bases). The CDR3 runs to 13 residues. Germline CDR1 is SGHTA and CDR2 is FQGNSA. V lost 3 bases to trimming and J lost 10 bases, with 13 bases between them. The CDR3 sequence is CASSFSTRGEQFF. In DNA, the CDR3 is TGTGCCAGCAGCTTTTCCACTAGAGGGGAGCAGTTCTTC. Together with reference TRBV7-2 and TRBJ2-1, the CDR3 gives the full variable domain: GAGVSQSPSNKVTEKGKDVELRCDPISGHTALYWYRQSLGQGLEFLIYFQGNSAPDKSGLPSDRFSAERTGGSVSTLTIQRTQQEDSAVYLCASSFSTRGEQFFGPGTRLTVL.

The table lists this clonotype with a few counts. The CDR3 DNA follows: TGTGCCAGCAGTCCCCGGGACACGGCAGCTTTCTTT. It translates to CASSPRDTAAFF. The chain carries TRBV12-3 or TRBV12-4 and TRBJ1-1; possible D gene TRBD1, 6 bases. The CDR3 extends over 12 amino acids. V dropped 5 bases and J dropped 10 bases, with 14 bases sitting between them.

This clonotype showed up many times. The chain links TRBV3-1 to TRBJ1-1; tentative D call: TRBD1 (6 bases). With 1 base removed from V and 4 bases from J, the gap between germline ends came to 10 bases. This CDR3 has 14 amino acids. Germline CDR1 reads LGHDT; CDR2 reads YNNKEL (reference sequence). The CDR3 region is CASSQAGAGTEAFF. CDR3 DNA sequence: TGTGCCAGCAGCCAAGCGGGGGCCGGCACTGAAGCTTTCTTT. The full variable domain, completed using reference TRBV3-1 and TRBJ1-1, is DTAVSQTPKYLVTQMGNDKSIKCEQNLGHDTMYWYKQDSKKFLKIMFSYNNKELIINETVPNRFSPKSPDKAHLNLHINSLELGDSAVYFCASSQAGAGTEAFFGQGTRLTVV.

This clonotype was detected many times. The gene calls are TRBV20-1 and TRBJ2-2; 7 bases are a match to TRBD1. Per the germline V gene, CDR1 is DFQATT and CDR2 is SNEGSKA (reference sequence). The CDR3 loop spans 16 amino acids. V dropped 6 bases and J dropped 0; count of bases not matched to a gene: 10. The chain's CDR3 is CSAKSSQGANTGELFF. The CDR3 nucleotides are TGCAGTGCCAAAAGCTCGCAGGGGGCGAACACCGGGGAGCTGTTTTTT.

This clonotype was found many times. This chain uses TRBV28 with TRBJ2-3; perhaps D is TRBD1 or TRBD2 (7 bases each). Per germline, CDR1 MDHEN and CDR2 SYDVKM. The V end was cut by 7 bases, the J end by 2 bases, with 16 bases between. The CDR3 has 15 residues. This CDR3 is CASTRGDSPTDTQYF. The CDR3 bases are TGTGCCAGCACCCGGGGGGACAGCCCCACAGATACGCAGTATTTT.

This clonotype was seen at least ten times. The chain couples TRBV28 to TRBJ2-3; 7 bases line up with TRBD1. J lost 2 bases, V lost 3 bases, and 8 bases had no gene match. Germline lookup yields CDR1 MDHEN and CDR2 SYDVKM. This CDR3 is 16 amino acids long. CDR3 amino acids: CASSFGRDSYTDTQYF. CDR3 nucleotide sequence: TGTGCCAGCAGTTTCGGACGGGACAGCTACACAGATACGCAGTATTTT.

This clonotype was found many times. The V gene is TRBV20-1, the J gene TRBJ2-1; weak D call: TRBD1 (6 bases). CDR1 is DFQATT, CDR2 SNEGSKA, per germline (reference sequence). This CDR3 region has 13 residues. Trimming shortened V by 2 bases and J by 7 bases, and 12 bases separated the two germline ends. CDR3 in DNA: TGCAGTGCTAGATCGGACAGTGATAATGAGCAGTTCTTC. This translates into CSARSDSDNEQFF.

There are many counts of this clonotype. This chain links TRBV28 with TRBJ1-5, with 8 positions matching TRBD1. This CDR3 is built from 16 residues. The V segment lost 5 bases and the J segment 3 bases; nucleotides outside the gene matches: 9. The germline gives CDR1 MDHEN, CDR2 SYDVKM. The CDR3 DNA sequence: TGTGCCAGCAGTCCTAGGACAGGGACCTTCAATCAGCCCCAGCATTTT. Amino acid sequence: CASSPRTGTFNQPQHF.

This chain uses TRBV7-9 with TRBJ2-1; perhaps TRBD1 as D (9 bases). Trimming took 7 bases from V and 4 from J, leaving 26 bases between them. CDR1 and CDR2 (germline): SEHNR, FQNEAQ (reference sequence). CDR3 length: 18 residues. CDR3: CASTTDRGLETRYNEQFF. The CDR3 coding sequence is TGTGCCAGCACCACGGACAGGGGACTAGAAACGAGGTACAATGAGCAGTTCTTC.

The rearrangement uses TRBV3-1 and TRBJ2-5, with 11 bases identical to TRBD2. CDR1 and CDR2 from the germline V gene are LGHDT and YNNKEL (reference sequence). Trimming cost V 2 bases and J 5 bases; bases outside gene matches: 13. The CDR3 length is 18 residues. CDR3 sequence (DNA): TGTGCCAGCAGCCAACCCCTGCTAGCGGGAGGTTTAATTGAGACCCAGTACTTC. Encoded protein: CASSQPLLAGGLIETQYF.

Concerning this clonotype itself: This could be a read error, since a much larger clone is one nucleotide away. The chain links TRBV5-1 to TRBJ2-5; D unclear. V lost 4 bases to trimming and J lost 3 bases, with 13 bases between them. CDR1 is SGHRS and CDR2 is YFSETQ in the germline V gene. The CDR3 contains 14 residues. This chain's CDR3 is CASSRRRAEETQYF. CDR3 DNA sequence: TGCGCCAGCAGCCGTCGACGGGCTGAAGAGACCCAGTACTTC.

On this clonotype: A much larger clonotype is one base distant, so this may be a read error. The chain couples TRBV7-2 to TRBJ2-3, with D perhaps given as TRBD1 or TRBD2 (5 bases each). The CDR3 is 15 residues long. Germline V CDR1 and CDR2: SGHTA, FQGNSA. The CDR3 spells CASSPAASSTGTQYF. Here the CDR3 DNA reads TGTGCCAGCAGCCCAGCGGCATCCAGCACAGGTACGCAGTATTTT.

This clonotype showed up just once. The chain employs TRBV4-3 and TRBJ2-7; D remains unclear. V lost 0 bases and J 2 bases, leaving 14 bases between the germline ends. The CDR3 consists of 16 residues. Germline CDR1 is LGHNA and CDR2 is YSLEER. CDR3 DNA: TGCGCCAGCAGCCAAGATCTGGGCGGTACTGCCTACGAGCAGTACTTC. This gives the protein CASSQDLGGTAYEQYF.

This clonotype was detected many times. The chain recombines TRBV28 with TRBJ2-7; 12 bases map to TRBD2. This CDR3 contains 16 residues. In germline, CDR1 is MDHEN, CDR2 SYDVKM. J was trimmed by 5 bases and V by 6 bases; bases with no gene match: 11. CDR3 in amino acids: CASSSTRLAGADEQYF. In DNA, the CDR3 is TGTGCCAGCAGCTCGACGCGACTAGCGGGAGCCGACGAGCAGTACTTC. Combining the CDR3 with reference TRBV28 and TRBJ2-7 gives the whole variable domain DVKVTQSSRYLVKRTGEKVFLECVQDMDHENMFWYRQDPGLGLRLIYFSYDVKMKEKGDIPEGYSVSREKKERFSLILESASTNQTSMYLCASSSTRLAGADEQYFGPGTRLTVT.

This clonotype has a count of ten or more. The chain recombines TRBV13 with TRBJ2-5; TRBD1 is a possible D gene (6 bases). CDR3 length: 15 residues. Trimming pared 4 bases from V and 4 bases from J, leaving 16 bases between. CDR1 is PRHDT, CDR2 FYEKMQ, per germline (reference sequence). The CDR3 spells CASSSPRDNGETQYF. CDR3 DNA sequence: TGTGCCAGCAGCTCGCCCCGGGACAATGGAGAGACCCAGTACTTC. The full variable domain, with the rest looked up from reference TRBV13 and TRBJ2-5, is AAGVIQSPRHLIKEKRETATLKCYPIPRHDTVYWYQQGPGQDPQFLISFYEKMQSDKGSIPDRFSAQQFSDYHSELNMSSLELGDSALYFCASSSPRDNGETQYFGPGTRLLVL.

This clonotype has more than one count but fewer than ten. The rearrangement uses TRBV18 and TRBJ2-7; 8 bases are shared with TRBD1. Germline CDR1 KGHSH, CDR2 LQKENI. The CDR3 sequence is 17 residues long. Unmatched junction bases numbered 10, after V lost 3 bases and J lost 0 bases. CDR3 DNA: TGTGCCAGCTCACCGAAAGCAGGGGGCCCCAGCTCCTACGAGCAGTACTTC. Translated, it gives CASSPKAGGPSSYEQYF. Based on the CDR3 plus reference TRBV18 and TRBJ2-7, the full variable domain is NAGVMQNPRHLVRRRGQEARLRCSPMKGHSHVYWYRQLPEEGLKFMVYLQKENIIDESGMPKERFSAEFPKEGPSILRIQQVVRGDSAAYFCASSPKAGGPSSYEQYFGPGTRLTVT.

The CDR3 region has the DNA TGTGCCAGCAGTTTGGAGCAGGGGCGTAGCAATCAGCCCCAGCATTTT. Translation: CASSLEQGRSNQPQHF. V gene TRBV12-3 or TRBV12-4 combines with J gene TRBJ1-5, with D perhaps matching TRBD1 (6 bases). There are 16 residues in the CDR3. V was cut by 3 bases and J by 0 bases, with 12 bases left in between.

This clonotype was found many times. This chain joins TRBV7-9 and TRBJ2-7; 7 bases fit TRBD1. CDR1 and CDR2 from the germline V gene are SEHNR and FQNEAQ (reference sequence). V dropped 5 bases and J dropped 4; count of bases not matched to a gene: 5. CDR3 size: 13 residues. CDR3 protein: CASSVRDSYEQYF. DNA for the CDR3: TGTGCCAGCAGCGTCCGGGACAGTTACGAGCAGTACTTC. Looking up the rest from reference TRBV7-9 and TRBJ2-7 gives the full variable domain: DTGVSQNPRHKITKRGQNVTFRCDPISEHNRLYWYRQTLGQGPEFLTYFQNEAQLEKSRLLSDRFSAERPKGSFSTLEIQRTEQGDSAMYLCASSVRDSYEQYFGPGTRLTVT.